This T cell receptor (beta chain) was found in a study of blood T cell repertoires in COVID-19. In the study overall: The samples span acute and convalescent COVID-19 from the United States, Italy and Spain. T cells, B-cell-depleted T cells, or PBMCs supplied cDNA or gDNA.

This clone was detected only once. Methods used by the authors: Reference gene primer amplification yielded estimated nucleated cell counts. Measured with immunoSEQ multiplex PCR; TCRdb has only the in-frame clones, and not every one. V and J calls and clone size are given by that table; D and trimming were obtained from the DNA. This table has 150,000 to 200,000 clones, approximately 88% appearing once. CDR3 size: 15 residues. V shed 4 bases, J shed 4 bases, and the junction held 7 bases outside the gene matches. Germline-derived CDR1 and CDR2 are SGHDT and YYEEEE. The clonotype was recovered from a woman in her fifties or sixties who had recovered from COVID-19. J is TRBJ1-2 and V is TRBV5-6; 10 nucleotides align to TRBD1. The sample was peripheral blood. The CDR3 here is CASSPGQGTIYGYTF. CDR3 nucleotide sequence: TGTGCCAGCAGCCCGGGACAGGGGACTATCTATGGCTACACCTTC.